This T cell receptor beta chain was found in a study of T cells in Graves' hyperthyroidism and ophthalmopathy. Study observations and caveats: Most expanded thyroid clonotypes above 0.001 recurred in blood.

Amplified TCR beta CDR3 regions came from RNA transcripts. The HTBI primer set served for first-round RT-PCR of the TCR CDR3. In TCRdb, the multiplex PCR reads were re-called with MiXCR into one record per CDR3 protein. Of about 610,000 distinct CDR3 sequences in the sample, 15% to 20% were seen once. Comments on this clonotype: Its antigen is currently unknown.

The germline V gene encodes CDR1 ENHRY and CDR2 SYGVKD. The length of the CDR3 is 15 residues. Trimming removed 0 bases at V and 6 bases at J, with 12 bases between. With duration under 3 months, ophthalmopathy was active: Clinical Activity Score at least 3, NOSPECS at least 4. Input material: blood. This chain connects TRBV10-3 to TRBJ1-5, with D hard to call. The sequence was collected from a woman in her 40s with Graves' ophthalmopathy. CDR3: CAISESEGKGQPQHF. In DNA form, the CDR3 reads TGTGCCATCAGTGAGTCGGAGGGAAAGGGTCAGCCCCAGCATTTT.